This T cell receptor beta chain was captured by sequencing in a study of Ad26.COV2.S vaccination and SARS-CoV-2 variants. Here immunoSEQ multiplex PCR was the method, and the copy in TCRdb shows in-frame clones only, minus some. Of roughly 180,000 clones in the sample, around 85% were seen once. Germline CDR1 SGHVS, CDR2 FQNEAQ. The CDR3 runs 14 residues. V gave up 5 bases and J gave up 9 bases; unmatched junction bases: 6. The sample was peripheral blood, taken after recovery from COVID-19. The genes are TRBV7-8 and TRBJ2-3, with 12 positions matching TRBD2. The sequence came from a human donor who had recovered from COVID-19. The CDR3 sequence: CASSALAGGGTQYF. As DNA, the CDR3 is TGTGCCAGCAGCGCTCTAGCGGGAGGGGGGACGCAGTATTTT.